The 15 T cell receptor beta chains reported below all come from one sample, sequenced in a study of blood T cell repertoires in COVID-19. Some clones are missing from TCRdb's copy, which holds only in-frame ones; the method was immunoSEQ multiplex PCR. The sample carries about 98,000 clones, more than 65% recorded once. Sequencing was done on a sample of peripheral blood. The receptors shown here come from a woman aged 80 or over with acute or convalescent COVID-19.

The CDR3 bases are TGTGCCAGCAGTCCCCCCAATCCAACCTACGAGCAGTACTTC. It is translated as CASSPPNPTYEQYF. This chain uses TRBV6-2 or TRBV6-3 with TRBJ2-7; D is ambiguous. The ends were cut back, 5 bases at V and 2 bases at J, with 13 bases in the middle. CDR3 length: 14 amino acids. Germline V gives CDR1 MNHEY, CDR2 SVGEGT.

This clone was detected only a few times. The same CDR3 arises from other DNA sequences in this sample as well. The J gene is TRBJ1-3, the V gene TRBV7-2; 7 bases line up with TRBD1. With V trimmed by 1 base and J by 4 bases, 4 bases remained unmatched. This CDR3 is built from 15 residues. Germline CDR1 is SGHTA and CDR2 is FQGNSA. The CDR3 nucleotides are TGTGCCAGCAGCTTAGGGGGACAGTCAGGAAACACCATATATTTT. This sequence encodes CASSLGGQSGNTIYF.

The DNA of the CDR3 is TGTGCCAGCAGTTACTTGCAGGGTTTAAGTACGCAGTATTTT. It specifies CASSYLQGLSTQYF. The gene calls are TRBV6-5 and TRBJ2-3; weak D call: TRBD1 (5 bases). This CDR3 has 14 residues. V lost 1 base, J lost 8 bases, and 13 bases lay in between. CDR1 MNHEY and CDR2 SVGAGI come from the germline V gene.

The chain links TRBV14 to TRBJ1-6; D may be TRBD1 (5 bases). The CDR3 consists of 14 residues. Trimming took 3 bases from V and 10 from J, leaving 13 bases between them. CDR1 and CDR2 (germline): SGHDN, FVKESK. The CDR3 region is CASSHRGLGSPLHF. CDR3 bases: TGTGCCAGCAGCCATAGGGGATTAGGATCACCCCTCCACTTT.

The rearrangement uses TRBV19 and TRBJ1-5, with 7 bases lining up with TRBD1. CDR1 and CDR2 (germline): LNHDA, SQIVND (reference sequence). The length of the CDR3 is 17 residues. After removal of 7 bases from V and 2 bases from J, the junction contained 14 bases not matched to a gene. This CDR3 reads CASKSLSGGVGNQPQHF. The DNA of the CDR3 is TGTGCCAGTAAATCCTTGTCAGGGGGAGTGGGCAATCAGCCCCAGCATTTT.

The chain couples TRBV5-1 to TRBJ1-2; TRBD1 agrees at 8 bases. This CDR3 has 14 residues. The ends lost 3 bases at V and 10 bases at J; junction bases unmatched: 11. Germline V CDR1 and CDR2: SGHRS, YFSETQ. CDR3 loop: CASSWTGRSDDYTF. In DNA form, the CDR3 reads TGCGCCAGCAGCTGGACAGGGCGGTCGGATGACTACACCTTC.

The V call is TRBV5-4, the J call TRBJ2-3; 12 nucleotides align to TRBD2. The CDR3 totals 16 residues. The V gene's germline CDR1 is SGHNT and CDR2 YYREEE (reference sequence). Losses at the gene ends were 0 bases for V and 4 bases for J; bases not matched to a gene: 3. The chain's CDR3 is CASSLAASGGADTQYF. The CDR3 nucleotides read TGTGCCAGCAGCTTGGCGGCTAGCGGGGGGGCAGATACGCAGTATTTT.

V usage is TRBV28 and J usage is TRBJ1-4; 8 positions agree with TRBD1. The CDR3 spans 12 residues. Germline CDR1 reads MDHEN; CDR2 reads SYDVKM. The junction had 1 base not matched to a gene; V was cut back by 10 bases and J by 3 bases. The DNA for the CDR3 is TGTGCCACGACAGGGGCTAATGAAAAACTGTTTTTT. This sequence encodes CATTGANEKLFF.

This chain joins TRBV27 and TRBJ2-5; 10 nucleotides align to TRBD2. There are 15 residues in the CDR3. Per germline, CDR1 MNHEY and CDR2 SMNVEV (reference sequence). V gave up 5 bases and J gave up 1 base; unmatched junction bases: 4. The CDR3 DNA sequence: TGTGCCAGCAGTAAACTAGCGGGGATCCAAGAGACCCAGTACTTC. Amino acid sequence: CASSKLAGIQETQYF.

This clone was seen a handful of times. The genes are TRBV3-1 (or the pseudogene TRBV3-2) and TRBJ1-1, with D possibly TRBD1 on 5 matching bases. V shed 5 bases and J shed 0 bases, with 10 bases lying between them. Germline-derived CDR1 and CDR2 are LGHDT and YNNKEL (reference sequence). The CDR3 length is 14 residues. In DNA, the CDR3 is TGTGCCAGCAGCGCGACAGCGATGAACACTGAAGCTTTCTTT. Encoded protein: CASSATAMNTEAFF.

CDR3 residues: CASTRDYTDTQYF. CDR3 nucleotides: TGTGCCAGCACTCGGGACTACACAGATACGCAGTATTTT. The chain couples TRBV9 to TRBJ2-3; 7 bases are a match to TRBD2. CDR3 size: 13 residues. Per the germline V gene, CDR1 is SGDLS and CDR2 is YYNGEE. Trimming cost V 6 bases and J 2 bases; bases outside gene matches: 3.

CDR3 bases: TGTGCCAGCAGCTTGGGGGAGGCGGGCACTGAAGCTTTCTTT. The encoded protein is CASSLGEAGTEAFF. The chain uses TRBV5-4 and TRBJ1-1; D is unresolved. Trimming cost V 0 bases and J 4 bases, with 10 bases left between them. Germline CDR1 is SGHNT and CDR2 is YYREEE (reference sequence). The CDR3 has 14 residues.

The rearrangement uses TRBV6-5 and TRBJ1-1; TRBD1 aligns across 8 bases. The CDR3 extends over 15 amino acids. Germline trimming cut 0 bases from V and 3 bases from J; bases unmatched to any gene: 3. Germline V gene lookup returns CDR1 MNHEY and CDR2 SVGAGI. CDR3 sequence: CASSYSDRVDTEAFF. CDR3 DNA: TGTGCCAGCAGTTACTCGGACAGGGTGGACACTGAAGCTTTCTTT.

This chain links TRBV5-1 with TRBJ2-6; 10 bases are shared with TRBD1. Germline values: CDR1 SGHRS, CDR2 YFSETQ. V dropped 5 bases and J dropped 2; count of bases not matched to a gene: 7. The CDR3 totals 17 residues. CDR3 in amino acids: CASRPGQGPTGANVLTF. The CDR3, as DNA: TGCGCCAGCAGGCCGGGACAGGGGCCTACTGGGGCCAACGTCCTGACTTTC.

The chain carries TRBV28 and TRBJ1-2; no firm D call. V was cut by 6 bases and J by 6 bases, with 11 bases left in between. The CDR3 totals 12 residues. Germline CDR1 reads MDHEN; CDR2 reads SYDVKM. The chain's CDR3 is CASRRRRDGYTF. The CDR3 DNA reads as TGTGCCAGCAGAAGACGCCGGGATGGCTACACCTTC.